The 27 T cell receptor beta chains below come from one sample, sequenced in a study of cytomegalovirus exposure and HLA in healthy donors. PCR involved 60 Vbeta and 13 Jbeta primers. TCRdb's table, derived via immunoSEQ multiplex PCR, lists solely in-frame clones and lacks some. The data hold over 100,000 clones, with approximately 87% observed a single time. Sequencing was carried out using PBMCs. These receptors all stem from a man aged 35 to 55 in good health and CMV-seronegative.

The chain has TRBV5-1 and TRBJ1-6; D is undetermined. The CDR3 consists of 15 residues. V was trimmed by 0 bases and J by 0 bases, leaving 4 bases between them. Germline loops: CDR1 SGHRS, CDR2 YFSETQ. DNA for the CDR3: TGCGCCAGCAGCTTGGAGAGCTCCTATAATTCACCCCTCCACTTT. This sequence encodes CASSLESSYNSPLHF.

The chain carries TRBV19 and TRBJ1-2; 7 bases are shared with TRBD1. Germline assignment: CDR1 LNHDA and CDR2 SQIVND (reference sequence). V trimming: 7 bases; J trimming: 2 bases; junction bases outside the gene matches: 13. The CDR3 runs to 16 residues. CDR3 coding DNA: TGTGCCAGTACCATTGGGACAGCTCCTCCAAACTATGGCTACACCTTC. It translates to CASTIGTAPPNYGYTF.

The gene calls are TRBV2 and TRBJ2-7, with D perhaps TRBD2 (6 bases). Germline V CDR1 and CDR2: SNHLY, FYNNEI. V lost 6 bases to trimming and J lost 6 bases, with 15 bases between them. CDR3 length: 13 residues. The CDR3 DNA sequence: TGTGCCAGCAGGGTCGGGGGAGCCGCCGAGCAGTACTTC. Its protein product is CASRVGGAAEQYF.

The CDR3 here is CASRNRDRPTYGYTF. The CDR3 nucleotides read TGTGCCAGCAGGAACCGGGACAGGCCGACCTATGGCTACACCTTC. This chain uses TRBV5-6 with TRBJ1-2, with TRBD1 matching 8 bases. Germline trimming cut 5 bases from V and 4 bases from J; bases unmatched to any gene: 10. The germline CDR1 and CDR2 sequences are SGHDT and YYEEEE. The CDR3 contains 15 residues.

The genes are TRBV2 and TRBJ2-5; 9 bases are shared with TRBD2. The germline CDR1 and CDR2 sequences are SNHLY and FYNNEI. The CDR3 totals 13 residues. The trim removed 4 bases at V and 7 bases at J, leaving 4 bases unmatched. The DNA of the CDR3 is TGTGCCAGCAGTGGGACTAGCGCGGGGACCCAGTACTTC. Protein sequence: CASSGTSAGTQYF.

The V gene is TRBV12-2, the J gene TRBJ1-2. TRBV12-2 is deemed a pseudogene. This CDR3 comprises 12 residues. The CDR3 protein is CASRPSAWGYTF. In DNA, the CDR3 is TGTGCAAGTCGCCCCAGCGCCTGGGGCTACACCTTC.

The V gene is TRBV7-9, the J gene TRBJ2-7; D possibly corresponds to TRBD2 (5 bases). V was shortened by 4 bases and J by 3 bases, with 25 bases between the two germline ends. Per germline, CDR1 SEHNR and CDR2 FQNEAQ (reference sequence). The CDR3 runs to 18 residues. DNA for the CDR3: TGTGCCAGCAGCTCCGACCCGGGGAGCTCCAACGACTTCTACGAGCAGTACTTC. Its translation: CASSSDPGSSNDFYEQYF.

The rearrangement uses TRBV10-3 and TRBJ1-5; no clear D gene. The germline V gene has CDR1 ENHRY and CDR2 SYGVKD. V lost 11 bases and J 7 bases, leaving 18 bases between the germline ends. There are 13 residues in the CDR3. The CDR3 bases are TGTGCCGCCGGACCGGGGTTACAACAGCCCCAGCATTTT. Its protein is CAAGPGLQQPQHF.

The chain recombines TRBV29-1 with TRBJ2-1, with 7 nucleotides matching TRBD2. CDR3 length: 14 amino acids. Per germline, CDR1 SQVTM and CDR2 ANQGSEA. Germline trimming cut 2 bases from V and 4 bases from J; bases unmatched to any gene: 5. CDR3 sequence reads: CSVESVGGYNEQFF. CDR3 coding DNA: TGCAGCGTTGAATCGGTGGGAGGGTACAATGAGCAGTTCTTC.

This clone turned up a few times. The same CDR3 can be traced to other DNA sequences in this sample. V usage is TRBV7-2 and J usage is TRBJ2-5, with D possibly matching TRBD1 (5 bases). Trimming left V 3 bases short and J 2 bases short, with 10 bases between. Germline V gene data show CDR1 as SGHTA and CDR2 as FQGNSA. The CDR3 is made up of 14 amino acids. The CDR3, as DNA: TGTGCCAGCAGCTTTTCAGGGCTTCAAGAGACCCAGTACTTC. Its protein is CASSFSGLQETQYF.

In nucleotides, the CDR3 is TGTGCCAGCACTCGGACAGGGTTCGATAGCAATCAGCCCCAGCATTTT. The encoded protein is CASTRTGFDSNQPQHF. This chain links TRBV27 with TRBJ1-5; 8 nucleotides agree with TRBD1. Germline V gene lookup returns CDR1 MNHEY and CDR2 SMNVEV (reference sequence). V was clipped by 7 bases and J by 0 bases; unmatched bases: 8. CDR3 length equals 16 residues.

The genes are TRBV5-4 and TRBJ1-6; TRBD1 is a possible D gene (6 bases). The CDR3 length is 20 residues. The V gene lost 4 bases and the J gene lost 0 bases, with 23 bases spanning the gap. Per germline, CDR1 SGHNT and CDR2 YYREEE (reference sequence). CDR3 sequence reads: CASSTDSLPQWSSYNSPLHF. DNA for the CDR3: TGTGCCAGCAGCACGGACAGTCTCCCTCAATGGAGCTCCTATAATTCACCCCTCCACTTT.

This chain connects TRBV5-1 to TRBJ2-1; 15 bases line up with TRBD2. There are 18 residues in the CDR3. V dropped 1 base and J dropped 5; count of bases not matched to a gene: 7. The V gene's germline CDR1 is SGHRS and CDR2 YFSETQ. For the CDR3, the DNA is TGCGCCAGCAGCTTGTCCGGGACTAGCGGGAGGATCCACAATGAGCAGTTCTTC. Protein: CASSLSGTSGRIHNEQFF.

The chain is built from TRBV9 and TRBJ1-1; no reliable D call. Trimming left V 4 bases short and J 4 bases short, with 11 bases between. Germline V CDR1 and CDR2: SGDLS, YYNGEE. The CDR3 has 13 amino acids. The CDR3 nucleotides are TGTGCCAGCAGCTTGGGCCCCGGCACTGAAGCTTTCTTT. Amino acid sequence: CASSLGPGTEAFF.

The rearrangement links TRBV19 to TRBJ1-2, with TRBD1 identical over 7 bases. This CDR3 contains 14 residues. Germline CDR1 and CDR2: LNHDA and SQIVND (reference sequence). V lost 4 bases to trimming and J lost 5 bases; unmatched junction nucleotides: 7. The CDR3 region is CASSTTGIGYGYTF. CDR3 in DNA: TGTGCCAGTAGTACGACAGGGATAGGATATGGCTACACCTTC.

The chain links TRBV29-1 to TRBJ2-5; D is possibly TRBD1 (6 bases). Trimming took off 7 bases at V and 4 bases at J, with 13 bases between the two ends. Looked up from germline, CDR1 is SQVTM and CDR2 is ANQGSEA. This CDR3 contains 12 residues. The CDR3 reads CSAVTGPETQYF. The CDR3 nucleotides read TGCAGCGCCGTGACAGGTCCAGAGACCCAGTACTTC.

The genes are TRBV6-5 and TRBJ1-1; perhaps TRBD1 as D (5 bases). Trimming took 2 bases from V and 6 from J, leaving 10 bases between them. The length of the CDR3 is 13 residues. From germline, CDR1 is MNHEY and CDR2 SVGAGI. The CDR3, as DNA: TGTGCCAGCAGTTACGGGGGGGTCGCTGAAGCTTTCTTT. This translates into CASSYGGVAEAFF.

The gene calls are TRBV5-4 and TRBJ2-5; TRBD1 matches 10 bases. Germline V gives CDR1 SGHNT, CDR2 YYREEE (reference sequence). J was trimmed by 11 bases and V by 0 bases; bases with no gene match: 7. The CDR3 has 14 amino acids. CDR3 loop: CASSLGQGAREQYF. The CDR3 region has the DNA TGTGCCAGCAGCTTGGGACAGGGGGCAAGGGAGCAGTACTTC.

The chain couples TRBV7-9 to TRBJ1-4; no clear D gene. The CDR3 covers 15 residues. CDR1 is SEHNR, CDR2 FQNEAQ, per germline (reference sequence). V was clipped by 3 bases and J by 1 base, with 9 bases between them. The CDR3 sequence is CASSLTAETNEKLFF. As DNA, the CDR3 is TGTGCCAGCAGCTTGACGGCGGAAACTAATGAAAAACTGTTTTTT. Together with reference TRBV7-9 and TRBJ1-4, the CDR3 gives the full variable domain: DTGVSQNPRHKITKRGQNVTFRCDPISEHNRLYWYRQTLGQGPEFLTYFQNEAQLEKSRLLSDRFSAERPKGSFSTLEIQRTEQGDSAMYLCASSLTAETNEKLFFGSGTQLSVL.

This clone was recorded only once. This chain links TRBV5-5 with TRBJ2-3; D might be TRBD1 (6 bases). Trimming pared 6 bases from V and 0 bases from J, leaving 23 bases between. CDR3 size: 18 residues. The germline gives CDR1 SGHKS, CDR2 YYEKEE (reference sequence). Here the CDR3 reads CASNSRPGHPASTDTQYF. The CDR3 bases are TGTGCCAGCAATTCGCGTCCGGGACACCCGGCCAGCACAGATACGCAGTATTTT.

V gene TRBV9 combines with J gene TRBJ1-6; 8 positions agree with TRBD1. After removal of 1 base from V and 6 bases from J, the junction contained 3 bases not matched to a gene. The CDR3 has 15 amino acids. Germline-derived CDR1 and CDR2 are SGDLS and YYNGEE. DNA for the CDR3: TGTGCCAGCAGCGTATCAGGGGGCATTAATTCACCCCTCCACTTT. Translation: CASSVSGGINSPLHF.

The chain is built from TRBV9 and TRBJ2-2; D call uncertain. Germline V CDR1 and CDR2: SGDLS, YYNGEE. The CDR3 is 15 amino acids. Trimming removed 0 bases at V and 5 bases at J, with 11 bases between. The CDR3 sequence is CASSVDGRWTGELFF. As DNA, the CDR3 is TGTGCCAGCAGCGTAGATGGGCGATGGACCGGGGAGCTGTTTTTT.

The rearrangement uses TRBV11-2 and TRBJ1-4; D gene ambiguous. The CDR3 extends over 11 amino acids. Trimming pared 1 base from V and 12 bases from J, leaving 6 bases between. The germline CDR1 and CDR2 sequences are SGHAT and FQNNGV. The CDR3 region has the DNA TGTGCCAGCAGCTTAGGGGCAGAACTGTTTTTT. Translated, it gives CASSLGAELFF.

This clone appeared a few times. The same CDR3 can be traced to other DNA sequences in this sample. The V and J genes are TRBV11-2 and TRBJ2-7; 8 nucleotides match TRBD1. From germline, CDR1 is SGHAT and CDR2 FQNNGV. This CDR3 is built from 17 residues. The V and J ends lost 5 bases and 0 bases, in that order; junction bases with no gene match: 12. The CDR3 DNA reads as TGTGCCAGCAGCCTTTTAGGGGGACAGGCGACCTCCTACGAGCAGTACTTC. Its protein is CASSLLGGQATSYEQYF. Combining the CDR3 with reference TRBV11-2 and TRBJ2-7 gives the whole variable domain EAGVAQSPRYKIIEKRQSVAFWCNPISGHATLYWYQQILGQGPKLLIQFQNNGVVDDSQLPKDRFSAERLKGVDSTLKIQPAKLEDSAVYLCASSLLGGQATSYEQYFGPGTRLTVT.

The V and J genes are TRBV7-9 and TRBJ2-5; a possible D gene is TRBD1 (6 bases). Germline CDR1 reads SEHNR; CDR2 reads FQNEAQ (reference sequence). V lost 5 bases, J lost 1 base, and 8 bases lay in between. There are 13 residues in the CDR3. This chain's CDR3 is CASSRQVQETQYF. The CDR3 region has the DNA TGTGCCAGCAGCAGACAGGTCCAAGAGACCCAGTACTTC.

V usage is TRBV9 and J usage is TRBJ2-6; D is possibly TRBD2 (6 bases). The V and J ends lost 5 bases and 4 bases respectively, with 10 bases between them. Germline CDR1 and CDR2: SGDLS and YYNGEE. CDR3 length: 14 residues. This CDR3 is CASREGAGANVLTF. Here the CDR3 DNA reads TGTGCCAGCAGGGAGGGTGCCGGGGCCAACGTCCTGACTTTC.

In its sample, this clone was seen once. The chain has TRBV9 and TRBJ2-1, with TRBD1 matching 10 bases. Germline assignment: CDR1 SGDLS and CDR2 YYNGEE. With 3 bases clipped from V and 9 bases from J, the junction kept 12 bases outside the gene matches. The CDR3 has 16 residues. DNA for the CDR3: TGTGCCAGCAGCGCAAATCCGGGACAGGGGTCCGGTGAGCAGTTCTTC. It yields the protein CASSANPGQGSGEQFF.